The 5 T cell receptor beta chains below all came from one sample that was sequenced in a study of T cell changes during pregnancy in multiple sclerosis. Some clones are missing from TCRdb's copy, which holds only in-frame ones; the method was immunoSEQ multiplex PCR. This table holds some 57,000 clones, approximately 90% found once. This specimen consisted of peripheral blood, obtained in the first trimester of pregnancy. Source of these receptors: a female donor in good health, enrolled as a control in a pregnancy study.

V and J are TRBV5-5 and TRBJ1-4; tentative D call: TRBD1 (6 bases). The CDR3 totals 15 residues. The germline V and J ends were trimmed by 7 bases and 6 bases, with 19 bases remaining between them. Germline assignment: CDR1 SGHKS and CDR2 YYEKEE (reference sequence). CDR3 sequence reads: CASLNGTGSDEKLFF. CDR3 nucleotides: TGTGCCAGCTTAAACGGAACAGGGTCGGATGAAAAACTGTTTTTT.

The rearrangement links TRBV11-3 to TRBJ1-2; no firm D call. The CDR3 extends over 16 amino acids. V gave up 2 bases and J gave up 8 bases, with 21 bases separating them. Germline V lookup: CDR1 SGHNT, CDR2 YENEEA. The CDR3 reads CASSLTSRRLNRGYTF. In nucleotides, the CDR3 is TGTGCCAGCAGCTTAACATCTAGGAGGCTGAACCGGGGCTACACCTTC.

J is TRBJ1-5 and V is TRBV7-2; D might be TRBD1 (5 bases). The CDR3 length is 15 residues. V lost 2 bases and J lost 0, with 8 bases in between. Germline values: CDR1 SGHTA, CDR2 FQGNSA. In DNA, the CDR3 is TGTGCCAGCAGCTTACAGGGATATAGCAATCAGCCCCAGCATTTT. Its protein is CASSLQGYSNQPQHF.

This sequence joins TRBV4-2 and TRBJ1-3, with D tentatively TRBD1 (6 bases). V was cut by 4 bases and J by 0 bases, with 13 bases left in between. This CDR3 has 16 residues. Germline lookup yields CDR1 LGHNA and CDR2 YNFKEQ. This CDR3 reads CASSPMDRISGNTIYF. CDR3 nucleotides: TGTGCCAGCAGCCCGATGGACAGAATCTCTGGAAACACCATATATTTT.

The chain couples TRBV6-5 to TRBJ2-7, with D unclear. The CDR3 loop spans 12 amino acids. Trimming left V 8 bases short and J 4 bases short, with 12 bases between. The V gene's germline CDR1 is MNHEY and CDR2 SVGAGI. In nucleotides, the CDR3 is TGTGCCAGCGGGCAGGTCGGTTACGAGCAGTACTTC. This codes for CASGQVGYEQYF.